This T cell receptor (beta chain) derives from a study of T cell changes during pregnancy in multiple sclerosis. Profiling relied on immunoSEQ multiplex PCR, and the TCRdb table lists in-frame clones only, not all of them. Here the sample spans roughly 72,000 clones, 89% being singletons. Germline lookup yields CDR1 MNHNY and CDR2 SVGAGI (reference sequence). The CDR3 runs 16 residues. V lost 4 bases and J lost 0, with 13 bases in between. The source was peripheral blood, collected in the first trimester of pregnancy. This sequence originates from a female donor in good health, enrolled as a control in a pregnancy study. The chain uses TRBV6-6 and TRBJ1-5; possible D gene TRBD1, 5 bases. The CDR3 DNA sequence: TGTGCCAGCAGTTTGGGGACTACCGGTAGCAATCAGCCCCAGCATTTT. This encodes CASSLGTTGSNQPQHF.